Below, 9 T cell receptor beta chains from the same sample are listed, as sequenced in a study of blood T cell repertoires in COVID-19. The table came from immunoSEQ multiplex PCR; TCRdb's copy has only in-frame clones and leaves some out. The table has some 130,000 clones, around four fifths seen once. Sequenced input: peripheral blood. The receptors were gathered from a man aged 55 to 69 who had recovered from COVID-19.

V usage is TRBV28 and J usage is TRBJ2-2; the D is unclear. Trimming removed 3 bases at V and 1 base at J, with 3 bases between. This CDR3 is 13 amino acids long. Germline CDR1 reads MDHEN; CDR2 reads SYDVKM. The CDR3 protein is CASSFGNTGELFF. The CDR3 DNA follows: TGTGCCAGCAGTTTCGGGAACACCGGGGAGCTGTTTTTT.

The chain links TRBV7-2 to TRBJ2-3; no clear D gene. V lost 10 bases, J lost 0 bases, and 17 bases lay in between. CDR1 is SGHTA, CDR2 FQGNSA, per germline. CDR3 size: 15 residues. CDR3 sequence: CATSPRALSTDTQYF. CDR3 in DNA: TGTGCCACGAGCCCGCGCGCACTCAGCACAGATACGCAGTATTTT. The full variable domain, its missing parts supplied by reference TRBV7-2 and TRBJ2-3, is GAGVSQSPSNKVTEKGKDVELRCDPISGHTALYWYRQSLGQGLEFLIYFQGNSAPDKSGLPSDRFSAERTGGSVSTLTIQRTQQEDSAVYLCATSPRALSTDTQYFGPGTRLTVL.

The CDR3 is CASSGPDSPSYEQYF. DNA for the CDR3: TGTGCCAGCAGTGGGCCGGACAGCCCATCCTACGAGCAGTACTTC. The chain uses TRBV28 and TRBJ2-7; a possible D gene is TRBD1 (6 bases). Germline V gene lookup returns CDR1 MDHEN and CDR2 SYDVKM. The CDR3 runs 15 residues. V lost 5 bases to trimming and J lost 1 base, with 15 bases between them.

J is TRBJ2-7 and V is TRBV28; 7 bases align to TRBD1. CDR3 length equals 13 residues. Germline V gives CDR1 MDHEN, CDR2 SYDVKM. V dropped 5 bases and J dropped 6; count of bases not matched to a gene: 7. CDR3 nucleotides: TGTGCCAGCAGTCCCGACAGGGTGGGCGAGCAGTACTTC. Translated, it gives CASSPDRVGEQYF.

This rearrangement joins TRBV20-1 to TRBJ2-1, with TRBD1 matching 7 bases. The length of the CDR3 is 15 residues. V gave up 3 bases and J gave up 4 bases; unmatched junction bases: 9. The V gene's germline CDR1 is DFQATT and CDR2 SNEGSKA (reference sequence). As DNA, the CDR3 is TGCAGTGCTAGTTTCCTGGACAGGAGTTACAATGAGCAGTTCTTC. Residues: CSASFLDRSYNEQFF.

The CDR3: CASSFVQGEGANVLTF. The CDR3 nucleotides read TGTGCCAGCAGCTTTGTACAGGGTGAGGGGGCCAACGTCCTGACTTTC. The chain couples TRBV7-3 to TRBJ2-6, with D possibly matching TRBD1 (6 bases). The V gene's germline CDR1 is SGHTA and CDR2 FQGTGA. The ends were cut back, 3 bases at V and 4 bases at J, with 13 bases in the middle. The CDR3 is 16 amino acids.

V usage is TRBV7-2 and J usage is TRBJ2-1, with a weak D call TRBD2 (5 bases). The CDR3 consists of 15 residues. Trimming pared 4 bases from V and 2 bases from J, leaving 12 bases between. The germline CDR1 and CDR2 sequences are SGHTA and FQGNSA. This chain's CDR3 is CASSYRGNAYNEQFF. DNA for the CDR3: TGTGCCAGCAGCTACCGGGGAAATGCCTACAATGAGCAGTTCTTC.

The chain joins TRBV5-1 to TRBJ2-5; TRBD1 matches 9 bases. With V trimmed by 4 bases and J by 5 bases, 12 bases remained unmatched. CDR3 length equals 16 residues. The germline V gene encodes CDR1 SGHRS and CDR2 YFSETQ. The CDR3 protein is CASSPGQGSTTETQYF. In DNA form, the CDR3 reads TGCGCCAGCAGCCCGGGACAGGGTAGTACGACGGAGACCCAGTACTTC. Complete variable domain (other parts from reference TRBV5-1 and TRBJ2-5): KAGVTQTPRYLIKTRGQQVTLSCSPISGHRSVSWYQQTPGQGLQFLFEYFSETQRNKGNFPGRFSGRQFSNSRSEMNVSTLELGDSALYLCASSPGQGSTTETQYFGPGTRLLVL.

A few counts support this clone. The chain joins TRBV18 to TRBJ1-1; TRBD1 might be the D (5 bases). The CDR3 runs 12 residues. Germline V gene data show CDR1 as KGHSH and CDR2 as LQKENI. V lost 4 bases, J lost 5 bases, and 8 bases lay in between. The CDR3 DNA sequence: TGTGCCAGCTCACAGCGGGGGACTGAAGCTTTCTTT. Translating it yields CASSQRGTEAFF.